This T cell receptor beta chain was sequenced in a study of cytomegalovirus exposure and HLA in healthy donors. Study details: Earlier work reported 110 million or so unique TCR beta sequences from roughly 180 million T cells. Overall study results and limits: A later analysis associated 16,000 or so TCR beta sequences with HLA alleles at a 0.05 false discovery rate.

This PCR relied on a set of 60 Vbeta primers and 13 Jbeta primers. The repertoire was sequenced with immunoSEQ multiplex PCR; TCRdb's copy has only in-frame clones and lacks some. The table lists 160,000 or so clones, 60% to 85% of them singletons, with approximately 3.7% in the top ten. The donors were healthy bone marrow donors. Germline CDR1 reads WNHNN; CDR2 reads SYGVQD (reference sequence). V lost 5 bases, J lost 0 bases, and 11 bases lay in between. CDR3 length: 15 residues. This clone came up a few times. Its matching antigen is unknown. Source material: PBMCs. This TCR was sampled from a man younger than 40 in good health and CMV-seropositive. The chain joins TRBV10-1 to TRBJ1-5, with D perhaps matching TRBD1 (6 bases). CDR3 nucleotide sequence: TGCGCCAGCAGTTCGGACAGATATAGCAATCAGCCCCAGCATTTT. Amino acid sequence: CASSSDRYSNQPQHF.